Sequencing of this T cell receptor beta chain was carried out in a study of cytomegalovirus exposure and HLA in healthy donors. About the study: A prior study identified some 100 million unique TCR beta sequences from 180 million or so T cells.

Though nominally healthy at sampling, donors likely had unrecorded immune exposures. This CDR3 is built from 14 residues. Germline assignment: CDR1 SGHDT and CDR2 YYEEEE. This clone was seen more than once but under ten times. No antigen is known for it. 13 Jbeta primers and 60 Vbeta primers were used for the PCR. This table comes from immunoSEQ multiplex PCR, and its TCRdb copy is limited to in-frame clones, with some not included. The sample records about 110,000 clones, roughly 77% being singletons. Study conclusions and caveats: As confirmed in vitro, three CMV-associated chains were specific for CMV antigens. Rarity marked most TCR sequences, yet some public TCRs occurred in many donors.

The clonotype was recovered from a man aged 35 to 55 in good health and CMV-seronegative. Sequencing was performed on PBMCs. The rearrangement joins TRBV5-6 to TRBJ2-5; D may be TRBD2 (7 bases). TRBJ2-7 matches the DNA end more closely, so the J call is doubtful. CDR3 coding DNA: TGTGCCAGCAGTAGGGGGGGGGTTTTCGACGAGCAGTACTTC. It encodes CASSRGGVFDEQYF.